The rows below give T cell receptor beta chains drawn from one sample of a study of cytomegalovirus exposure and HLA in healthy donors. Clones were sequenced by immunoSEQ multiplex PCR, and TCRdb holds only the in-frame ones, with some missing. Here the sample spans 250,000 to 400,000 clones, 88% being singletons. The sequenced material came from PBMCs. The receptors stem from a man aged 30 to 45 in good health and CMV-seronegative. Each CDR3 is given with its conserved first and last residue. A D gene is named only where the DNA matches it firmly. Not every row has a clone size; where given, it reads once, few, many or a size class.

j_call | d_call | v_call | clone_size | cdr3_aa | cdr3_nt
TRBJ1-4 | TRBD1 | TRBV6-1 | . | CASSVTGVNEKLFF | TGTGCCAGCAGTGTAACAGGGGTTAATGAAAAACTGTTTTTT
TRBJ2-4 | TRBD1 | TRBV2 | . | CASGRMDRNIQYF | TGTGCCAGCGGAAGAATGGACAGGAACATTCAGTACTTC
TRBJ2-5 | TRBD1 | TRBV10-2 | . | CASSEPGQGEETQYF | TGCGCCAGCAGTGAGCCGGGACAGGGGGAAGAGACCCAGTACTTC
TRBJ2-2 | . | TRBV6-5 | . | CASSYGGLGTGELFF | TGTGCCAGCAGTTACGGGGGACTCGGCACCGGGGAGCTGTTTTTT
TRBJ2-7 | TRBD1 | TRBV10-3 | . | CAISRQGYEQYF | TGTGCCATCAGTCGACAGGGCTACGAGCAGTACTTC
TRBJ1-3 | . | TRBV6-5 | . | CASREQGSGNTIYF | TGTGCCAGCAGGGAACAGGGTTCTGGAAACACCATATATTTT
TRBJ1-1 | . | TRBV21-1 | . | CASSKARGTPGGMNTEAFF | TGTGCCAGCAGCAAAGCGCGGGGCACACCTGGCGGGATGAACACTGAAGCTTTCTTT
TRBJ1-6 | . | TRBV5-3 | . | CARTRYLVTRSPLHF | TGTGCCAGAACGAGGTATTTAGTAACACGCTCACCCCTCCACTTT
TRBJ1-3 | . | TRBV5-4 | . | CASSAGGNTIYF | TGTGCCAGCAGCGCGGGGGGAAACACCATATATTTT
TRBJ1-1 | . | TRBV10-3 | . | CATAKVNTEAFF | TGTGCCACCGCGAAAGTGAACACTGAAGCTTTCTTT
TRBJ2-1 | . | TRBV7-9 | . | CASSLVLQNEQFF | TGTGCCAGCAGCTTAGTTCTTCAGAATGAGCAGTTCTTC
TRBJ2-2 | TRBD2 | TRBV10-1 | few | CASSEAPPSGGTGELFF | TGCGCCAGCAGTGAGGCCCCTCCGAGCGGGGGCACCGGGGAGCTGTTTTTT
TRBJ2-1 | . | TRBV5-1 | once | CASSLVGDKQFF | TGCGCCAGCAGCTTGGTGGGGGACAAGCAGTTCTTC
TRBJ1-1 | . | TRBV9 | . | CASLGEAFF | TGTGCCAGCCTCGGTGAAGCTTTCTTT
TRBJ2-2 | TRBD2 | TRBV5-1 | once | CASSLGTRLTGELFF | TGCGCCAGCAGCTTGGGGACTAGATTAACCGGGGAGCTGTTTTTT
TRBJ1-6 | TRBD1 | TRBV25-1 | . | CASRRGRGLDSPLHF | TGTGCCAGCAGAAGAGGCAGGGGGCTAGATTCACCCCTCCACTTT
TRBJ1-5 | . | TRBV6-5 | . | CASSRGASGGQPQHF | TGTGCCAGCAGTCGGGGGGCGTCAGGTGGCCAGCCCCAGCATTTT